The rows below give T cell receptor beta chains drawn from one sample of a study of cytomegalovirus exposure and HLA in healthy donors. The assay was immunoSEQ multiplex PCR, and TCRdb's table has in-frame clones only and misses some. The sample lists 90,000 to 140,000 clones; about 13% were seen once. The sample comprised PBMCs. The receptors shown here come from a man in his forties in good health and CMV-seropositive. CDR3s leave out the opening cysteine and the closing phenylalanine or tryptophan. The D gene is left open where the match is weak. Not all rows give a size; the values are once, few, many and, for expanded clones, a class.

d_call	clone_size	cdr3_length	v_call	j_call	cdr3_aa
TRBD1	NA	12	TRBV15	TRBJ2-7	ATSPGTGFDEQY
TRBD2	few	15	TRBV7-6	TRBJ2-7	ASSLAGGTTYPYEQY
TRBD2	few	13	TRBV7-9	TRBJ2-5	ASSLALAGGETQY
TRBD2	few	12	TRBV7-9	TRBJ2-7	ASSHSGVSYEQY
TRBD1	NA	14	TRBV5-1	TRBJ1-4	ASSKGQGVRSEKLF
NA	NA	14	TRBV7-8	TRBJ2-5	ASSPFGAGLPETQY
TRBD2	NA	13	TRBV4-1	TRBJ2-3	ASSHSTSEADTQY
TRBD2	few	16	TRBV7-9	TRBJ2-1	ASSPQGTSGRVYNEQF
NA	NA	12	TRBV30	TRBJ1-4	AWSLEGVEEKLF
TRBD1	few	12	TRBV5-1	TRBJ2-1	ASSFGTAYNEQF
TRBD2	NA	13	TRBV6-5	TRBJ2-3	ASSYSGSMTDTQY
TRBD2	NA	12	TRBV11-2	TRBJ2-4	ASSYPDGRDIQY
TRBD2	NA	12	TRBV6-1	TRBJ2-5	AAQPSGSGETQY
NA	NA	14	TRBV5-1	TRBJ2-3	ASSPGSRGSTDTQY
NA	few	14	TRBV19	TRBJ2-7	ASSIQGGRAFYEQY
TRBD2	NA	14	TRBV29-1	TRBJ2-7	SVQGLAGGRVYEQY
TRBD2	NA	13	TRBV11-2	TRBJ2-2	ASSPAGGGTGELF